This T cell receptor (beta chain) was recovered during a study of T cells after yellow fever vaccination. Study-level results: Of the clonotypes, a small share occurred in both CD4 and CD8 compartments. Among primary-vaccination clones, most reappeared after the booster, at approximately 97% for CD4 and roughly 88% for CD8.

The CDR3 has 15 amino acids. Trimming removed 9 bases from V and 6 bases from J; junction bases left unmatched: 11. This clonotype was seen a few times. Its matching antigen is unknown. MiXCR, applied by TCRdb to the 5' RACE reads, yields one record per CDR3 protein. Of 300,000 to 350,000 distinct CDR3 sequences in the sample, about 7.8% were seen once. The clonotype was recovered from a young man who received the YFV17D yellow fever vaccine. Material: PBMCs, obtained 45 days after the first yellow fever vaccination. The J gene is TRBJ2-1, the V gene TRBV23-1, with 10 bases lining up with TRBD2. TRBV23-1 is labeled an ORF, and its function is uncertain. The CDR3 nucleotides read TGCGCCAGAAAGGAACTAGCGGGGCCGCTCAATGAGCAGTTCTTC. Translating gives CARKELAGPLNEQFF.